This paragraph covers one T cell receptor (beta chain) sequence. Its antigen is not identified. The data stem from a study of a mutant IDH1 vaccine in newly diagnosed glioma. Study-wide context: Vaccination followed radiotherapy alone by 4-6 weeks, or accompanied temozolomide cycles.

Generated by immunoSEQ multiplex PCR, the TCRdb table keeps only in-frame clones and is missing some. Of approximately 76,000 clones in the sample, 90% to 95% were seen once. General study results and limits: Most patients, 85% to 95%, showed vaccine-induced immune responses.

The CDR3 loop spans 14 amino acids. V lost 6 bases, J lost 2 bases, and 8 bases stayed unmatched. The germline V gene encodes CDR1 SQVTM and CDR2 ANQGSEA. Time point here: week 5, during vaccination. Doses comprised 300 ug of mutant IDH1 20-mer peptide each, plus topical imiquimod. New IDH1-mutant, ATRX-lost WHO grade 3 or 4 astrocytomas occurred in donors. The sample in question was PBMCs, obtained from a glioma patient whose treatment included an IDH1 peptide vaccine. This clonotype was sampled from a woman between 50 and 59 years old with glioma. The chain recombines TRBV29-1 with TRBJ2-5, with TRBD1 matching 8 bases. CDR3 sequence reads: CSVTRTGWQETQYF. CDR3 DNA: TGCAGCGTCACCCGGACAGGGTGGCAAGAGACCCAGTACTTC.